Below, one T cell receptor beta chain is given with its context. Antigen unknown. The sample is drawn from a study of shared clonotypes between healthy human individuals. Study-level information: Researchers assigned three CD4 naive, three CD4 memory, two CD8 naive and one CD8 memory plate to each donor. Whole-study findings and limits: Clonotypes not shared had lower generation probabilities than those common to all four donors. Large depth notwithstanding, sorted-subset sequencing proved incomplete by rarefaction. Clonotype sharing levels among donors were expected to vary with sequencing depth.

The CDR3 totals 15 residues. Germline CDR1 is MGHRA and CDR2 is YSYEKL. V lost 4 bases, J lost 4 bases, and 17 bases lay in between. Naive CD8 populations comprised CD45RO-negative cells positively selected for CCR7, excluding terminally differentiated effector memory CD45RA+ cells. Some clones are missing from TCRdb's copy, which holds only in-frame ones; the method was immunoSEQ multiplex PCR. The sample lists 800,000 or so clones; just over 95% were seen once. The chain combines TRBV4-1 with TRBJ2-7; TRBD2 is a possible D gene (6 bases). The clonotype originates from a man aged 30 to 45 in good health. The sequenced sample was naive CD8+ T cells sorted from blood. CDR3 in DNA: TGCGCCAGCAGCCCTTTAGGGGTAGCGGCATACGAGCAGTACTTC. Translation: CASSPLGVAAYEQYF.